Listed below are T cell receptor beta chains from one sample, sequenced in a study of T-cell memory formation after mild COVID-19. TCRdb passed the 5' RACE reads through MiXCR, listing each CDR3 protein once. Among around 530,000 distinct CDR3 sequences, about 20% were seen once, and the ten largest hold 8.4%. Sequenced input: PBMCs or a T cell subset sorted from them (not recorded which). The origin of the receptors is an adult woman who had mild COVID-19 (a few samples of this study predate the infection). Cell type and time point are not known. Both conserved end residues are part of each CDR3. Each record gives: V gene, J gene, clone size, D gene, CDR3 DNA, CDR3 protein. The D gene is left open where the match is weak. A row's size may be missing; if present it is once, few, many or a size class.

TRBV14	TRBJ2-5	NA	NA	TGTGCCAGCAGCCAAGGGCGGTTAGGGAAGACCCAGTACTTC	CASSQGRLGKTQYF
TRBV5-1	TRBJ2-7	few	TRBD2	TGCGCCAGCACCTCGGCGGGGGGGAGGTCCTACGAGCAGTACTTC	CASTSAGGRSYEQYF
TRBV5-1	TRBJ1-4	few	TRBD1	TGCGCCAGCAGCTCCTCAGGGGGTCGGGATGAAAAACTGTTTTTT	CASSSSGGRDEKLFF
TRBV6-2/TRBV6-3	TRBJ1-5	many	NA	TGTGCCAGCCGGGTTTTTGGGGGTAGGGCCAGCAATCAGCCCCAGCATTTT	CASRVFGGRASNQPQHF
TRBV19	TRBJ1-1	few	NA	TGTGCCAGTAGTCCAGAGGGTAGCACTGAAGCTTTCTTT	CASSPEGSTEAFF
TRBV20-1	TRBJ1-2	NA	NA	TGCAGTGCCGCCCCGCGATTCTATGGCTACACCTTC	CSAAPRFYGYTF
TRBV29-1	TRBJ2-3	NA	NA	TGCAGCGCCGCAGTGGGCCAGCGGGCGACAGATACGCAGTATTTT	CSAAVGQRATDTQYF
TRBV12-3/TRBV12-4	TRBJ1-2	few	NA	TGTGCCAGCAGGGAGGTGGTTTTTCAGTCTGGCTACACCTTC	CASREVVFQSGYTF
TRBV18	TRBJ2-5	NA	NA	TGTGCCAGCTCAACCCCCCGCGAGACCCAGTACTTC	CASSTPRETQYF
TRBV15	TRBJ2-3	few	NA	TGTGCCACCAGCTCGCTATTGGCAGATACGCAGTATTTT	CATSSLLADTQYF
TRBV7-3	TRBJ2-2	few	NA	TGTGCCAGCAGGCCGGGACAATTGAACACCGGGGAGCTGTTTTTT	CASRPGQLNTGELFF
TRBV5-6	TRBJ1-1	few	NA	TGTGCCAGCACGGGGGGTTTGGTGGGGAACACTGAAGCTTTCTTT	CASTGGLVGNTEAFF
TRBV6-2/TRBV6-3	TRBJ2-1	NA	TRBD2	TGTGCCAGCAGCAATCCGGGGGGGAGCTCCTACAATGAGCAGTTCTTC	CASSNPGGSSYNEQFF
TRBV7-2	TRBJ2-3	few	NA	TGTGCCAGCAGCTCAGTGGCTGGGAACACAGATACGCAGTATTTT	CASSSVAGNTDTQYF
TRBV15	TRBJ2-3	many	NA	TGTGCCACCAGCAGAACTAGCACAGATACGCAGTATTTT	CATSRTSTDTQYF
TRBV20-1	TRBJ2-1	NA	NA	TGCAGTGCTAGCAGACTTACCAATGAGCAGTTCTTC	CSASRLTNEQFF
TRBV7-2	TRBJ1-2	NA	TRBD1	TGTGCCAGCAGCTTAGTCACAGGGGGATACACCTTC	CASSLVTGGYTF
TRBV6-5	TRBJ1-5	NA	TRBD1	TGTGCCAGCAGTCCCGGACAGGGCCTTCTTTATAGCAATCAGCCCCAGCATTTT	CASSPGQGLLYSNQPQHF
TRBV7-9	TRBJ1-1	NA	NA	TGTGCCAGCAGCTCCTCGACAGAGTACACTGAAGCTTTCTTT	CASSSSTEYTEAFF
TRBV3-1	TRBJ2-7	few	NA	TGTGCCAGCAGCCAAGATCCCAGGTCTGCCTACGAGCAGTACTTC	CASSQDPRSAYEQYF
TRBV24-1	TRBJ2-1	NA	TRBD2	TGTGCCACCAGTGACGCGATCGGGGCTAGCGGGAGGGACAATGAGCAGTTCTTC	CATSDAIGASGRDNEQFF
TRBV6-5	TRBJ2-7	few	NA	TGTGCCAGCAGTTACCTCCCGGGACAAACCTACGAGCAGTACTTC	CASSYLPGQTYEQYF
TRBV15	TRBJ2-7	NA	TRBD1	TGTGCCACCAGAGATACAGGGGATCACGAGCAGTACTTC	CATRDTGDHEQYF
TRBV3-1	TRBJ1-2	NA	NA	TGTGCCAGCAGGCCGACCAATACAGTTCATGGCTACACCTTC	CASRPTNTVHGYTF
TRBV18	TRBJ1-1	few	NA	TGTGCCAGCTCACCAGCAGCGAACAGGGAGGTCGGTGAAGCTTTCTTT	CASSPAANREVGEAFF
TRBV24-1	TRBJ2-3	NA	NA	TGTGCCACCAGTGATTCCCCGGTAGATACGCAGTATTTT	CATSDSPVDTQYF
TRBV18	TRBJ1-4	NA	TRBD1	TGTGCCAGCTCAGCGTCCCGGGACAGGGACCATAATGAAAAACTGTTTTTT	CASSASRDRDHNEKLFF
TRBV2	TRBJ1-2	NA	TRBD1	TGTGCCAGCAGCTCCGACAGGGAGAGTGGCTACACCTTC	CASSSDRESGYTF
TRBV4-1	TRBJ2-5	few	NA	TGCGCCAGCAGCCCCGGGACCCCACGAGGGGGGCTCGTAGAGACCCAGTACTTC	CASSPGTPRGGLVETQYF
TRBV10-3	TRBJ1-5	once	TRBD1	TGTGCCATCAGTCAGGGACAGCCCGGGAGCAATCAGCCCCAGCATTTT	CAISQGQPGSNQPQHF
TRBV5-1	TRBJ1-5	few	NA	TGCGCCAGCAGCTTCGGGGATGGGAGCAATCAGCCCCAGCATTTT	CASSFGDGSNQPQHF
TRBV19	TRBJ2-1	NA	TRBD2	TGTGCCGGGGAGGGACCCATCTACAATGAGCAGTTCTTC	CAGEGPIYNEQFF
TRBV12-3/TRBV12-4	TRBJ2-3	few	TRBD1	TGTGCCAGCAGTGTCCGGACAGGGCCTCGTACAGATACGCAGTATTTT	CASSVRTGPRTDTQYF
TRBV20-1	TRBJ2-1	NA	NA	TGCAGTGCTAGAGATTTAGTGAGGAGCTCCTACAATGAGCAGTTCTTC	CSARDLVRSSYNEQFF
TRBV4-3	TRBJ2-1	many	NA	TGCGCCAGCAGCCAAGGGGAACCTTCCAATGAGCAGTTCTTC	CASSQGEPSNEQFF
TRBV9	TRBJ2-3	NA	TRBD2	TGTGCCAGCAGCGTAGGAGCGGGGGGGTCAGATACGCAGTATTTT	CASSVGAGGSDTQYF
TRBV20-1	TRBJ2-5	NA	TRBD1	TGCAGTGCTGGGGACAGGGTCAATAAAGAGACCCAGTACTTC	CSAGDRVNKETQYF
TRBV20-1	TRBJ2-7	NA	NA	TGCAGTGCTAGAGATCAAGGGAGCGAGCAGTACTTC	CSARDQGSEQYF
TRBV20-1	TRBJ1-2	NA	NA	TGCAGCCTGGCGGGGGGCGTTGGCTACACCTTC	CSLAGGVGYTF
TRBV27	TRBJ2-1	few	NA	TGTGCCAGCAGAGTCACGACCTACAATGAGCAGTTCTTC	CASRVTTYNEQFF
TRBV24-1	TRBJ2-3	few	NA	TGTGCCACCAGTGATGAGCAGGCTAGCACAGATACGCAGTATTTT	CATSDEQASTDTQYF
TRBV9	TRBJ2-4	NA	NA	TGTGCCAGCAGCGTAGCGGGGGAAAACATTCAGTACTTC	CASSVAGENIQYF
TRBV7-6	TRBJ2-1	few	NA	TGTGCCAGCAGCCCGTCCCTCGGCCAGGGGAGCTCCTACAATGAGCAGTTCTTC	CASSPSLGQGSSYNEQFF
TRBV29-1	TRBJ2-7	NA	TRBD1	TGCAGCGTTGAAGATCGGAGGACAGGGGGCCCCTACGAGCAGTACTTC	CSVEDRRTGGPYEQYF
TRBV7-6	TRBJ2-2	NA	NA	TGTGCCAGCATTCCTCAGGGCGGGGACACCGGGGAGCTGTTTTTT	CASIPQGGDTGELFF
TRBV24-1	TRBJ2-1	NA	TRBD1	TGTGCCACCAGTGAGGCGGACAGGGATTTATACAATGAGCAGTTCTTC	CATSEADRDLYNEQFF
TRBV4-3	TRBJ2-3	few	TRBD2	TGCGCCAGCAGCCAAGCGGCTAGCGGGAGTATCTTCGGAACAGATACGCAGTATTTT	CASSQAASGSIFGTDTQYF
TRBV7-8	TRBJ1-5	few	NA	TGTGCCAGCAGCACGGGAGGCGCGGGCAATCAGCCCCAGCATTTT	CASSTGGAGNQPQHF
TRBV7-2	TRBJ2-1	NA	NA	TGTGCCTCCCAGGCCCAGGGAGGAGACAATGAGCAGTTCTTC	CASQAQGGDNEQFF
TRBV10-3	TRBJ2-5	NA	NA	TGTGCCATCGGCCGCCAAGAGACCCAGTACTTC	CAIGRQETQYF
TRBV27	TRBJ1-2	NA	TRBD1	TGTGCCAGCAGTGAAGGGGGCCGATATGGCTACACCTTC	CASSEGGRYGYTF
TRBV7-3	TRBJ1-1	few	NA	TGTGCCAGCAGCTTAACAGGAGGTCGGGCTTTCTTT	CASSLTGGRAFF
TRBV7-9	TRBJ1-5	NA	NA	TGTGCCAGCAGCGAAGGGGGAAAGGGTCTCACAAGCAATCAGCCCCAGCATTTT	CASSEGGKGLTSNQPQHF
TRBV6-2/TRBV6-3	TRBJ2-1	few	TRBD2	TGTGCCAGCAGTTCGTCGGGACTAGCGGGAGGGCCGTTTGACAATGAGCAGTTCTTC	CASSSSGLAGGPFDNEQFF
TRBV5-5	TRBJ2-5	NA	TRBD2	TGTGCCAGCAGCCTGAGGCTAGCGGGAGTCCTTCAAGAGACCCAGTACTTC	CASSLRLAGVLQETQYF
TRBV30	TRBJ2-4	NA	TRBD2	TGTGCCGTCGGGCGGGAGGGCCAGAGAAACATTCAGTACTTC	CAVGREGQRNIQYF
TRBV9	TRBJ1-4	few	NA	TGTGCCAGCAGCGGATCTGCCGCAACTAATGAAAAACTGTTTTTT	CASSGSAATNEKLFF
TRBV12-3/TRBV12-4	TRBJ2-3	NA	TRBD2	TGTGCCAGCAGTTGGGGACTAGCGGGCGGAGATACGCAGTATTTT	CASSWGLAGGDTQYF
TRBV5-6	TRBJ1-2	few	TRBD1	TGTGCCAGCAGCTTCAACAGGGGGCTGGATGGCTACACCTTC	CASSFNRGLDGYTF